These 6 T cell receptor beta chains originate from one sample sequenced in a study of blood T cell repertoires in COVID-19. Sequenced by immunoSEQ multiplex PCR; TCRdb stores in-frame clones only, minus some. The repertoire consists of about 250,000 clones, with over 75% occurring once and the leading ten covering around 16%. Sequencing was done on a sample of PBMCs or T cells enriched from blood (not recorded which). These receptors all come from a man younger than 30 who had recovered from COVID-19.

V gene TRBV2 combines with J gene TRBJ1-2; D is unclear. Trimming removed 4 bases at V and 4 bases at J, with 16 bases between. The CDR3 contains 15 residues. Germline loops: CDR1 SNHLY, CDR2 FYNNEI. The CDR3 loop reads CASSALEGLGYGYTF. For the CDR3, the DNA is TGTGCCAGCAGTGCACTCGAGGGTTTGGGCTATGGCTACACCTTC.

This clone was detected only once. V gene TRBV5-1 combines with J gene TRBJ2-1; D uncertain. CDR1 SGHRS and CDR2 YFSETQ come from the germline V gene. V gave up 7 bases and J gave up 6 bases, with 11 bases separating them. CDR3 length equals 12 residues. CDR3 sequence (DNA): TGCGCCAGCGGTAGTAGCATCAATGAGCAGTTCTTC. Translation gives CASGSSINEQFF.

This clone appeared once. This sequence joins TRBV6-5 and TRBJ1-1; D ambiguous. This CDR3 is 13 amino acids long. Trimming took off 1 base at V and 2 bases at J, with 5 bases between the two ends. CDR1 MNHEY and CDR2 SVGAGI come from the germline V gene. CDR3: CASSYLVNTEAFF. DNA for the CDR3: TGTGCCAGCAGTTACTTAGTTAACACTGAAGCTTTCTTT.

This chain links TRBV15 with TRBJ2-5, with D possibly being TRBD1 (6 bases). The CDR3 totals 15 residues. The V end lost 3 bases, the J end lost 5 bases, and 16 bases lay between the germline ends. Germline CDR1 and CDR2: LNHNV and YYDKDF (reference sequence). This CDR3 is CATSSPGQGTETQYF. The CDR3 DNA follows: TGTGCCACCAGCAGCCCCGGCCAGGGGACGGAGACCCAGTACTTC. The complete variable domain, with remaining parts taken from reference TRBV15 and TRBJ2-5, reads DAMVIQNPRYQVTQFGKPVTLSCSQTLNHNVMYWYQQKSSQAPKLLFHYYDKDFNNEADTPDNFQSRRPNTSFCFLDIRSPGLGDTAMYLCATSSPGQGTETQYFGPGTRLLVL.

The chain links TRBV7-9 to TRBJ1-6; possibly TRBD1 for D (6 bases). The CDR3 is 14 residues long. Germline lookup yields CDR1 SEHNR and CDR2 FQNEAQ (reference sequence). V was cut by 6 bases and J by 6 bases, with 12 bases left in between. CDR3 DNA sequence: TGTGCCAGCAGTGAGATACAGGGTAATTCACCCCTCCACTTT. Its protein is CASSEIQGNSPLHF.

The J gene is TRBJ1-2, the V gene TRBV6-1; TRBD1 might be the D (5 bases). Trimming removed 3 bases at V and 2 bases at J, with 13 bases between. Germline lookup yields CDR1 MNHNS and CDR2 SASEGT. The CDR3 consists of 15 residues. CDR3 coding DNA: TGTGCCAGCAGTGATTGGGGGGGGAGGAACTATGGCTACACCTTC. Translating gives CASSDWGGRNYGYTF.